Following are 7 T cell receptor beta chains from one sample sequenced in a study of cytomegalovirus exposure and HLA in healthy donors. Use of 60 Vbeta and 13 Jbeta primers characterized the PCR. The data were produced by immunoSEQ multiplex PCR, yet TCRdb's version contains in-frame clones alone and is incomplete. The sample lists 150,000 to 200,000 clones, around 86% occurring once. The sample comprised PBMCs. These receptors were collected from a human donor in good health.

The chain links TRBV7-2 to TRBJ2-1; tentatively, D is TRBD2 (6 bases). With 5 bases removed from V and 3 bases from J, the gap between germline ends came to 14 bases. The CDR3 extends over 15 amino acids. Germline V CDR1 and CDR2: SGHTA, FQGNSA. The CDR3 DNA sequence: TGTGCCAGCAGCCCAGTGGGCGGGGACTACAATGAGCAGTTCTTC. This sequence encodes CASSPVGGDYNEQFF.

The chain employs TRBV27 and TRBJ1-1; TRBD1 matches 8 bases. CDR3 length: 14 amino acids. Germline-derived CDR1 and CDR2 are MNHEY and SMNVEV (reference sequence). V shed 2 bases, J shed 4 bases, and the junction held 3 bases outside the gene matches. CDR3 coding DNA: TGTGCCAGCAGTTTAGCAGGGGGCCTCACTGAAGCTTTCTTT. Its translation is CASSLAGGLTEAFF.

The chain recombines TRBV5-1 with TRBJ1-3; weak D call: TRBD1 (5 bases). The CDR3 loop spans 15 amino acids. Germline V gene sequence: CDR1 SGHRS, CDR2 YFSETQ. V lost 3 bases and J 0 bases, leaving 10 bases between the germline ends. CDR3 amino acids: CASSSQGSSGNTIYF. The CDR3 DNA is TGCGCCAGCAGCTCGCAGGGTTCCTCTGGAAACACCATATATTTT.

CDR3 in amino acids: CASSATQGGEQFF. CDR3 bases: TGTGCCAGCAGTGCCACACAGGGTGGGGAGCAGTTCTTC. This rearrangement joins TRBV6-5 to TRBJ2-1; perhaps TRBD1 as D (6 bases). V was pared by 5 bases and J by 10 bases, with 15 bases between. From germline, CDR1 is MNHEY and CDR2 SVGAGI. CDR3 size: 13 residues.

CDR3 amino acids: CASSLGGGPGANVLTF. The CDR3, as DNA: TGTGCCAGCAGCTTAGGTGGGGGCCCTGGGGCCAACGTCCTGACTTTC. The gene calls are TRBV7-3 and TRBJ2-6; TRBD1 is a possible D gene (6 bases). The germline gives CDR1 SGHTA, CDR2 FQGTGA. V was pared by 2 bases and J by 2 bases, with 10 bases between. The CDR3 is 16 residues long.

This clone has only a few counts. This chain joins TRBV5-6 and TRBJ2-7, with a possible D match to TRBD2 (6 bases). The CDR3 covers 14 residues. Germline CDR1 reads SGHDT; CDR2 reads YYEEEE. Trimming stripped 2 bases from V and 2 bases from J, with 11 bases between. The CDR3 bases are TGTGCCAGCAGCTTCACGACTAGTCCCTACGAGCAGTACTTC. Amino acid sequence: CASSFTTSPYEQYF.

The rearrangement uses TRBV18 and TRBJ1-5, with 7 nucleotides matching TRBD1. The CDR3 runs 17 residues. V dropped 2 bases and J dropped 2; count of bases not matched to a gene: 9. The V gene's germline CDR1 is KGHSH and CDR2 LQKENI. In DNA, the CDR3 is TGTGCCAGCTCACCAGACTACGGACAGGCGGGCAATCAGCCCCAGCATTTT. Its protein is CASSPDYGQAGNQPQHF.